The next 18 T cell receptor beta chains were all read from a single sample in a study of control samples from healthy donors and cancer patients. Measured with immunoSEQ multiplex PCR; TCRdb has only the in-frame clones, and not every one. Of tens of thousands of clones in the sample, less than 95% were seen once. Specimen: blood. These receptors were obtained from a woman younger than 45 in good health.

CDR3 amino acids: CASSHSRGKETQYF. The CDR3 DNA follows: TGTGCCAGCAGCCACTCTCGGGGCAAAGAGACCCAGTACTTC. The gene calls are TRBV5-4 and TRBJ2-5, with D perhaps matching TRBD1 or TRBD2 (5 bases each). There are 14 residues in the CDR3. Germline-derived CDR1 and CDR2 are SGHNT and YYREEE (reference sequence). V lost 4 bases to trimming and J lost 3 bases, with 13 bases between them.

The gene calls are TRBV6-5 and TRBJ1-3; D uncertain. CDR1 MNHEY and CDR2 SVGAGI come from the germline V gene. The CDR3 extends over 15 amino acids. V was clipped by 3 bases and J by 0 bases, with 9 bases between them. The CDR3 here is CASSYDPYSGNTIYF. The CDR3 DNA follows: TGTGCCAGCAGTTATGATCCTTACTCTGGAAACACCATATATTTT.

The chain uses TRBV13 and TRBJ2-1; D is uncertain. The CDR3 extends over 12 amino acids. CDR1 and CDR2 (germline): PRHDT, FYEKMQ (reference sequence). Trimming took off 4 bases at V and 5 bases at J, with 6 bases between the two ends. The CDR3 is CASSSFNNEQFF. The CDR3 DNA reads TGTGCCAGCAGCTCCTTCAACAATGAGCAGTTCTTC.

This chain uses TRBV5-1 with TRBJ1-1; D is unresolved. Germline V gives CDR1 SGHRS, CDR2 YFSETQ. Trimming stripped 0 bases from V and 2 bases from J, with 11 bases between. The CDR3 is 15 amino acids. This chain's CDR3 is CASSLGVAVNTEAFF. The DNA of the CDR3 is TGCGCCAGCAGCTTGGGGGTCGCGGTTAACACTGAAGCTTTCTTT.

The rearrangement uses TRBV3-1 (or the pseudogene TRBV3-2) and TRBJ2-3, with 10 bases matching TRBD2. Trimming at V came to 4 bases and at J to 3 bases, leaving 13 bases not matched to a gene. This CDR3 contains 18 residues. CDR1 and CDR2 from the germline V gene are LGHDT and YNNKEL (reference sequence). The DNA for the CDR3 is TGTGCCAGCAGCCTCAAGAAGGTAGCGGGGGGCAAAACAGATACGCAGTATTTT. As protein: CASSLKKVAGGKTDTQYF.

The count of this clone is one. In DNA, the CDR3 is TGCGCCAGCAGCCAAGGGGGAGAAAAACTGTTTTTT. Protein sequence: CASSQGGEKLFF. The chain combines TRBV4-1 with TRBJ1-4; D uncertain. This CDR3 spans 12 amino acids. Trimming shortened V by 1 base and J by 8 bases, and 5 bases separated the two germline ends. Per germline, CDR1 MGHRA and CDR2 YSYEKL.

As DNA, the CDR3 is TGTGCCTGGAGCTTCACAGGGGAAACTGAAGCTTTCTTT. Protein: CAWSFTGETEAFF. V usage is TRBV30 and J usage is TRBJ1-1; 7 positions match TRBD1. The CDR3 runs 13 residues. Per germline, CDR1 GTSNPN and CDR2 SVGIG (reference sequence). J gave up 5 bases and V 3 bases, and 6 bases lay outside the gene matches. The full variable domain, completed using reference TRBV30 and TRBJ1-1, is SQTIHQWPATLVQPVGSPLSLECTVEGTSNPNLYWYRQAAGRGLQLLFYSVGIGQISSEVPQNLSASRPQDRQFILSSKKLLLSDSGFYLCAWSFTGETEAFFGQGTRLTVV.

V gene TRBV30 combines with J gene TRBJ2-1, with a tentative D call TRBD2 (7 bases). The CDR3 totals 13 residues. V lost 4 bases to trimming and J lost 2 bases, with 9 bases between them. CDR1 is GTSNPN, CDR2 SVGIG, per germline (reference sequence). CDR3 region: CAWTGGPYNEQFF. The CDR3 bases are TGTGCCTGGACGGGGGGCCCCTACAATGAGCAGTTCTTC.

This chain links TRBV3-1 (or the pseudogene TRBV3-2) with TRBJ2-1; tentative D call: TRBD2 (7 bases). The CDR3 covers 15 residues. V was pared by 4 bases and J by 4 bases, with 14 bases between. Germline V CDR1 and CDR2: LGHDT, YNNKEL (reference sequence). CDR3: CASSRWGGTYNEQFF. Here the CDR3 DNA reads TGTGCCAGCAGCCGTTGGGGGGGCACGTACAATGAGCAGTTCTTC.

The chain carries TRBV28 and TRBJ2-7; 8 bases agree with TRBD2. V shed 3 bases and J 7 bases; nucleotides not matched to a gene: 2. The CDR3 has 12 amino acids. Germline V lookup: CDR1 MDHEN, CDR2 SYDVKM. The CDR3 spells CASSLRGEEQYF. DNA for the CDR3: TGTGCCAGCAGTTTGCGGGGGGAAGAGCAGTACTTC. Together with reference TRBV28 and TRBJ2-7, the CDR3 gives the full variable domain: DVKVTQSSRYLVKRTGEKVFLECVQDMDHENMFWYRQDPGLGLRLIYFSYDVKMKEKGDIPEGYSVSREKKERFSLILESASTNQTSMYLCASSLRGEEQYFGPGTRLTVT.

In its sample, this clone was seen once. Here the CDR3 reads CASRPGTLLNQPQHF. Here the CDR3 DNA reads TGTGCCAGCAGACCCGGGACACTACTCAATCAGCCCCAGCATTTT. V usage is TRBV28 and J usage is TRBJ1-5; D might be TRBD1 (6 bases). Per the germline V gene, CDR1 is MDHEN and CDR2 is SYDVKM. This CDR3 is built from 15 residues. V lost 6 bases and J lost 3, with 15 bases in between.

This sequence joins TRBV28 and TRBJ1-1, with D possibly being TRBD1 (5 bases). Germline V CDR1 and CDR2: MDHEN, SYDVKM. V lost 8 bases to trimming and J lost 0 bases, with 16 bases between them. The CDR3 contains 15 residues. DNA for the CDR3: TGTGCCAGCCCGGGGGTGGGGGAAATGAACACTGAAGCTTTCTTT. This gives the protein CASPGVGEMNTEAFF. Supplemented by reference TRBV28 and TRBJ1-1, the full variable domain reads DVKVTQSSRYLVKRTGEKVFLECVQDMDHENMFWYRQDPGLGLRLIYFSYDVKMKEKGDIPEGYSVSREKKERFSLILESASTNQTSMYLCASPGVGEMNTEAFFGQGTRLTVV.

The rearrangement links TRBV5-4 to TRBJ1-6, with D perhaps TRBD1 (5 bases). This CDR3 region has 16 residues. The V gene's germline CDR1 is SGHNT and CDR2 YYREEE (reference sequence). The ends were cut back, 4 bases at V and 7 bases at J, with 18 bases in the middle. The CDR3 DNA reads as TGTGCCAGCAGCCATCTCGGGGGGGAGAAGAATTCACCCCTCCACTTT. Its protein product is CASSHLGGEKNSPLHF.

The V call is TRBV6-6, the J call TRBJ1-4; possible D gene TRBD1, 6 bases. Germline V gene sequence: CDR1 MNHNY, CDR2 SVGAGI (reference sequence). The V and J ends lost 7 bases and 5 bases respectively, with 20 bases between them. The CDR3 covers 16 residues. CDR3: CASTHGGRQTNEKLFF. The CDR3 DNA sequence: TGTGCCAGCACCCACGGGGGCCGCCAAACCAATGAAAAACTGTTTTTT.

The chain employs TRBV7-8 and TRBJ1-2; no firm D call. Germline CDR1 reads SGHVS; CDR2 reads FQNEAQ. Trimming stripped 1 base from V and 2 bases from J, with 8 bases between. CDR3 length equals 14 residues. The CDR3 sequence is CASSLVATNYGYTF. The CDR3, as DNA: TGTGCCAGCAGCTTAGTGGCGACAAACTATGGCTACACCTTC.

The chain joins TRBV6-5 to TRBJ2-1; 8 bases fit TRBD2. CDR1 is MNHEY and CDR2 is SVGAGI in the germline V gene. CDR3 length: 16 residues. The V segment lost 0 bases and the J segment 9 bases; nucleotides outside the gene matches: 10. DNA of the CDR3: TGTGCCAGCAGTTACTCGAGACGGGGGGGCGAGAGTGAGCAGTTCTTC. Translation gives CASSYSRRGGESEQFF.

V gene TRBV7-9 combines with J gene TRBJ1-6; the match to TRBD1 covers 10 bases. V shed 4 bases and J 8 bases; nucleotides not matched to a gene: 2. The V gene's germline CDR1 is SEHNR and CDR2 FQNEAQ (reference sequence). This CDR3 has 14 residues. The CDR3 protein is CASSSTGGHSPLHF. For the CDR3, the DNA is TGTGCCAGCAGCTCGACAGGGGGCCATTCACCCCTCCACTTT.

The chain links TRBV5-1 to TRBJ1-1, with no clear D. V was clipped by 4 bases and J by 1 base, with 8 bases between them. This CDR3 contains 13 residues. From germline, CDR1 is SGHRS and CDR2 YFSETQ. The CDR3 DNA reads TGCGCCAGCAGCGCTTTCAAGAACACTGAAGCTTTCTTT. It translates to CASSAFKNTEAFF.